Shown below are 3 T cell receptor beta chains from a single sample sequenced in a study of cytomegalovirus exposure and HLA in healthy donors. This PCR relied on a set of 60 Vbeta primers and 13 Jbeta primers. TCRdb's copy holds only in-frame clones and misses some; the assay was immunoSEQ multiplex PCR. This sample has 250,000 or so clones, with 75% to 85% found just once. Source material: PBMCs. The receptor source for this set is a woman aged 60-75 years in good health and CMV-seropositive.

V gene TRBV6-5 combines with J gene TRBJ1-3, with 10 bases aligning to TRBD1. CDR1 is MNHEY and CDR2 is SVGAGI in the germline V gene. V lost 6 bases, J lost 6 bases, and 5 bases stayed unmatched. The length of the CDR3 is 14 residues. CDR3 coding DNA: TGTGCCAGCAGGTCACGACAGGGGGCAAACACCATATATTTT. Its protein is CASRSRQGANTIYF.

The rearrangement joins TRBV28 to TRBJ1-4; possibly TRBD1 for D (5 bases). The CDR3 length is 15 residues. CDR1 is MDHEN and CDR2 is SYDVKM in the germline V gene. The germline V and J ends were trimmed by 5 bases and 2 bases, with 12 bases remaining between them. DNA for the CDR3: TGTGCCAGCAGTCCCTGGGACTCCACTAATGAAAAACTGTTTTTT. Its protein product is CASSPWDSTNEKLFF. The full variable domain, its missing parts supplied by reference TRBV28 and TRBJ1-4, is DVKVTQSSRYLVKRTGEKVFLECVQDMDHENMFWYRQDPGLGLRLIYFSYDVKMKEKGDIPEGYSVSREKKERFSLILESASTNQTSMYLCASSPWDSTNEKLFFGSGTQLSVL.

This clone was recorded a few times. The V call is TRBV5-1, the J call TRBJ2-1; 8 bases line up with TRBD1. Germline assignment: CDR1 SGHRS and CDR2 YFSETQ. V lost 3 bases and J lost 5; bases outside the gene matches: 4. The CDR3 sequence is 14 residues long. CDR3 loop: CASSYPGGHNEQFF. The CDR3 nucleotides are TGCGCCAGCAGCTACCCAGGGGGCCACAATGAGCAGTTCTTC.